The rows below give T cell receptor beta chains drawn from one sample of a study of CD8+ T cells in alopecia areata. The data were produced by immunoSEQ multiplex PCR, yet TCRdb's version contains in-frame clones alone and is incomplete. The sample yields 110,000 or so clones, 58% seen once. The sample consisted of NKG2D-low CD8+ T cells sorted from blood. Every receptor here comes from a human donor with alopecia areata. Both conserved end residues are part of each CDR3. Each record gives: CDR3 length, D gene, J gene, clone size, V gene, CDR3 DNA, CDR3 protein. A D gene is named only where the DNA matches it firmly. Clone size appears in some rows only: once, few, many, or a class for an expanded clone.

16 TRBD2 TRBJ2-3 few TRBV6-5 TGTGCCAGCAGTTACAACGGGGGGACCCCTCCAGATACGCAGTATTTT CASSYNGGTPPDTQYF
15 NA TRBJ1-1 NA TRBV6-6 TGTGCCAGCAGTTACCGTAGGACAGTGAACACTGAAGCTTTCTTT CASSYRRTVNTEAFF
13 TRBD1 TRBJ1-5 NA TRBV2 TGTGCCAGCAGTGCAGGGGGAATTCAGCCCCAGCATTTT CASSAGGIQPQHF
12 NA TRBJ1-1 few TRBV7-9 TGTGCCAGCAGCCCTCGAGGCACTGAAGCTTTCTTT CASSPRGTEAFF
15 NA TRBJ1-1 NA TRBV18 TGTGCCAGCTCACCAGTGAGGAGCATGAACACTGAAGCTTTCTTT CASSPVRSMNTEAFF
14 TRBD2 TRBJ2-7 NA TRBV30 TGTGCCTGGAGTGGACCGGGAGGCAGGTTCGAGCAGTACTTC CAWSGPGGRFEQYF
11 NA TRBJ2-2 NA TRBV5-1 TGCGCCAGCAGCAGGTCCGGGGAGCTGTTTTTT CASSRSGELFF
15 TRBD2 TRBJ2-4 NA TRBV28 TGTGCCAGCAGTCCCCAGACTAGCATCGAAAACATTCAGTACTTC CASSPQTSIENIQYF
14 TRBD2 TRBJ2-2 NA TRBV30 TGTGCCTGGGCTAGCGGACCGAACACCGGGGAGCTGTTTTTT CAWASGPNTGELFF
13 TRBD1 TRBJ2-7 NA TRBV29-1 TGCAGCGTTGATCCGGGACAGGGTTACGAGCAGTACTTC CSVDPGQGYEQYF
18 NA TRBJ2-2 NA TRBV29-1 TGCAGCGTTGTAGGACAGTGGTCCGGAATGGGCGACGACGGGGAGCTGTTTTTT CSVVGQWSGMGDDGELFF
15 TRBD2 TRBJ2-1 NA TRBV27 TGTGCCAGCAGTTTTTTTGCTAGCGGGCGGGATGAGCAGTTCTTC CASSFFASGRDEQFF
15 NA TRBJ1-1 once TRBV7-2 TGTGCCAGCAGCTTATGGCAGGGGATTATGGCTGAAGCTTTCTTT CASSLWQGIMAEAFF
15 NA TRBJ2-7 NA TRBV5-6 TGTGCCAGCAGCTCGGACTCATTAAACTCCTACGAGCAGTACTTC CASSSDSLNSYEQYF
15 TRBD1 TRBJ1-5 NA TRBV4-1 TGCGCCAGCAGCTCAGGACAGGGCTACAATCAGCCCCAGCATTTT CASSSGQGYNQPQHF
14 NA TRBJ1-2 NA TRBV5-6 TGTGCCAGCAGCTTGGGCAGCGTCAAGTATGGCTACACCTTC CASSLGSVKYGYTF
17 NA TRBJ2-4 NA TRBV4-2 TGTGCCAGCAGCCAAGATGTAACAGCGGGAGCCAAAAACATTCAGTACTTC CASSQDVTAGAKNIQYF
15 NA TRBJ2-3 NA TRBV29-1 TGCAGCGTTGAAGAGGGATGGGCTAGCACAGATACGCAGTATTTT CSVEEGWASTDTQYF
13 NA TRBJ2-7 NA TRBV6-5 TGTGCCAGCAGTTACTCGCTGCACTACGAGCAGTACTTC CASSYSLHYEQYF
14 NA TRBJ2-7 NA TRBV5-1 TGCGCCAGCAGTGATTCGGGGCGTGGTTACGAGCAGTACTTC CASSDSGRGYEQYF
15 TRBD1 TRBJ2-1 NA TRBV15 TGTGCCACCAGCAGGGGCCGGGACAGAAACAATGAGCAGTTCTTC CATSRGRDRNNEQFF
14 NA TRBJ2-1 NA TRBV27 TGTGCCAGCGGGTTAGCGGCTACCTACAATGAGCAGTTCTTC CASGLAATYNEQFF
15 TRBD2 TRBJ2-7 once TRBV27 TGTGCCAGCAGTGGACTAGCGGGAGAATCCTACGAGCAGTACTTC CASSGLAGESYEQYF
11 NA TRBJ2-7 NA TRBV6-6 TGTGCCAGCAGCCCTGCTTACGAGCAGTACTTC CASSPAYEQYF
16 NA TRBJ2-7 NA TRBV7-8 TGTGCCAGCAGCGTCCCGAAGCGACAGACTACGTGGGAGCAGTACTTC CASSVPKRQTTWEQYF